A selection of T cell receptor beta chains follows, all from one sample in a study of T cell changes during pregnancy in multiple sclerosis. This table comes from immunoSEQ multiplex PCR, and its TCRdb copy is limited to in-frame clones, with some not included. The repertoire includes about 110,000 clones, approximately 89% of them detected once, and 3.5% sits in the top ten. The source was peripheral blood, collected after pregnancy. These receptors came from a female donor with multiple sclerosis, enrolled in a pregnancy study. Each CDR3 is given with its conserved first and last residue. D genes are given only for firm matches. Only some rows state a clone size, as once, few, many or a class for expanded clones.

abundance	len	v_gene	d_gene	j_gene	CDR3aa	CDR3nt
-	13	TRBV6-5	TRBD1	TRBJ1-1	CASSYPAGGEAFF	TGTGCCAGCAGTTACCCGGCAGGGGGTGAAGCTTTCTTT
-	15	TRBV4-1	TRBD1	TRBJ2-7	CASSQDWGQAYEQYF	TGCGCCAGCAGCCAAGATTGGGGACAGGCCTACGAGCAGTACTTC
few	15	TRBV5-6	-	TRBJ1-1	CASSLVAGAIAEAFF	TGTGCCAGCAGCTTGGTGGCAGGGGCTATAGCTGAAGCTTTCTTT
few	14	TRBV5-4	-	TRBJ1-2	CASSLSGSNYGYTF	TGTGCCAGCAGCTTGAGCGGTTCTAACTATGGCTACACCTTC
once	14	TRBV18	-	TRBJ2-1	CASSPPSGVNEQFF	TGTGCCAGCTCACCACCGTCGGGGGTGAATGAGCAGTTCTTC
-	16	TRBV7-3	-	TRBJ2-7	CASSLPAGISSYEQYF	TGTGCCAGCAGCCTTCCGGCGGGAATCTCCTCCTACGAGCAGTACTTC
-	14	TRBV9	-	TRBJ2-3	CASSDGGGLDTQYF	TGTGCCAGCAGCGACGGAGGGGGCCTAGATACGCAGTATTTT
-	16	TRBV6-4	TRBD2	TRBJ2-2	CASSSGAGGVPGELFF	TGTGCCAGCAGTTCTGGTGCGGGGGGCGTACCCGGGGAGCTGTTTTTT
-	15	TRBV5-6	-	TRBJ1-1	CASSFGAGGNTEAFF	TGTGCCAGCAGCTTCGGGGCGGGGGGGAACACTGAAGCTTTCTTT
-	16	TRBV6-5	-	TRBJ2-3	CASSSLGPPPTDTQYF	TGTGCCAGCAGTTCACTGGGCCCTCCGCCCACAGATACGCAGTATTTT
-	13	TRBV6-4	-	TRBJ1-2	CASSATAGYGYTF	TGTGCCAGCAGCGCAACAGCGGGGTATGGCTACACCTTC
-	15	TRBV5-1	-	TRBJ1-1	CASSLRQGWNTEAFF	TGCGCCAGCAGCTTGCGGCAGGGTTGGAACACTGAAGCTTTCTTT
few	14	TRBV11-1	-	TRBJ1-1	CASSLAATNTEAFF	TGTGCCAGCAGCTTAGCGGCAACGAACACTGAAGCTTTCTTT
-	13	TRBV6-5	-	TRBJ1-1	CASRSQGNTEAFF	TGTGCCAGCAGGTCACAGGGGAACACTGAAGCTTTCTTT